This T cell receptor (beta chain) was sequenced for a study of T cell clones after liver transplantation. Study-level information: TCRbeta sequencing after a pre-transplant mixed lymphocyte reaction identified graft-donor-reactive clones, later tracked in post-transplant blood.

Assay: immunoSEQ multiplex PCR; the TCRdb copy retains only in-frame clones and omits some. The sample shows about 9,100 clones, roughly 85% of them seen only once. There are 12 residues in the CDR3. V gave up 6 bases and J gave up 3 bases; unmatched junction bases: 2. Per germline, CDR1 PRHDT and CDR2 FYEKMQ (reference sequence). The sample in question was CD8+ T cells from blood, obtained before liver transplant. The genes are TRBV13 and TRBJ2-7, with 7 nucleotides matching TRBD1. This TCR was recovered from a human donor who received a liver transplant. CDR3: CASSRDSYEQYF. The DNA of the CDR3 is TGTGCCAGCAGTCGGGACAGCTACGAGCAGTACTTC. The full variable domain, rest sourced from reference TRBV13 and TRBJ2-7, is AAGVIQSPRHLIKEKRETATLKCYPIPRHDTVYWYQQGPGQDPQFLISFYEKMQSDKGSIPDRFSAQQFSDYHSELNMSSLELGDSALYFCASSRDSYEQYFGPGTRLTVT.